These 9 T cell receptor beta chains were all obtained from the same sample, sequenced in a study of blood T cell repertoires in COVID-19. Data came from immunoSEQ multiplex PCR; TCRdb stores just in-frame clones and leaves some out. The data hold under 95,000 clones, with about nine tenths observed a single time. The sample was peripheral blood. The source is a human donor in a cohort sampled during active COVID-19.

The chain joins TRBV5-1 to TRBJ2-1; TRBD2 matches 8 bases. Germline V gene sequence: CDR1 SGHRS, CDR2 YFSETQ. The ends lost 4 bases at V and 5 bases at J; junction bases unmatched: 5. The CDR3 contains 14 residues. CDR3 DNA: TGCGCCAGCAGCAGGGCGGGGGGCGACAATGAGCAGTTCTTC. It codes for CASSRAGGDNEQFF.

This chain joins TRBV19 and TRBJ1-6, with D perhaps matching TRBD1 (5 bases). The germline V gene encodes CDR1 LNHDA and CDR2 SQIVND (reference sequence). V lost 10 bases and J lost 7, with 17 bases in between. CDR3 size: 14 residues. CDR3 DNA sequence: TGTGCCATCTCGATTGGGGCCCCGAATTCACCCCTCCACTTT. Its translation: CAISIGAPNSPLHF. The entire variable domain, with the rest obtained from reference TRBV19 and TRBJ1-6, is as follows: DGGITQSPKYLFRKEGQNVTLSCEQNLNHDAMYWYRQDPGQGLRLIYYSQIVNDFQKGDIAEGYSVSREKKESFPLTVTSAQKNPTAFYLCAISIGAPNSPLHFGNGTRLTVT.

The CDR3 protein is CASSTRQIYEQYF. The CDR3 DNA reads as TGTGCCAGCAGCACGAGGCAAATCTACGAGCAGTACTTC. The chain has TRBV7-2 and TRBJ2-7; D unresolved. The V and J ends lost 5 bases and 3 bases respectively, with 11 bases between them. Germline values: CDR1 SGHTA, CDR2 FQGNSA. This CDR3 spans 13 amino acids. Drawing the rest from reference TRBV7-2 and TRBJ2-7, the complete variable domain is GAGVSQSPSNKVTEKGKDVELRCDPISGHTALYWYRQSLGQGLEFLIYFQGNSAPDKSGLPSDRFSAERTGGSVSTLTIQRTQQEDSAVYLCASSTRQIYEQYFGPGTRLTVT.

The chain couples TRBV4-3 to TRBJ2-1; TRBD2 might be the D (6 bases). CDR3 size: 15 residues. CDR1 and CDR2 (germline): LGHNA, YSLEER. V shed 4 bases and J shed 7 bases, with 17 bases lying between them. The DNA of the CDR3 is TGCGCCAGCAGCCCGACGGGAGTAATTTGGAATGAGCAGTTCTTC. Translated: CASSPTGVIWNEQFF.

The J gene is TRBJ2-1, the V gene TRBV7-2, with D hard to call. V was pared by 4 bases and J by 0 bases, with 7 bases between. CDR3 length equals 14 residues. The germline V gene encodes CDR1 SGHTA and CDR2 FQGNSA. The CDR3 sequence is CASSWRSSYNEQFF. The DNA for the CDR3 is TGTGCCAGCAGCTGGCGGAGCTCCTACAATGAGCAGTTCTTC.

As regards this clone: This sample also contains other DNA sequences that code for the same CDR3. The rearrangement uses TRBV19 and TRBJ1-1; 8 bases agree with TRBD1. V dropped 6 bases and J dropped 4; count of bases not matched to a gene: 1. The CDR3 runs 12 residues. Germline assignment: CDR1 LNHDA and CDR2 SQIVND (reference sequence). The CDR3 loop is CASRQGGTEAFF. CDR3 DNA: TGTGCCAGTAGACAGGGGGGCACTGAAGCTTTCTTT.

This clone was seen a handful of times. The genes are TRBV9 and TRBJ1-6; D is uncertain. The germline CDR1 and CDR2 sequences are SGDLS and YYNGEE. V was shortened by 2 bases and J by 6 bases, with 15 bases between the two germline ends. The CDR3 has 16 amino acids. The CDR3 region is CASSVSGRGGNSPLHF. CDR3 nucleotide sequence: TGTGCCAGCAGCGTGTCGGGAAGAGGAGGTAATTCACCCCTCCACTTT.

The chain combines TRBV7-8 with TRBJ2-7; 11 positions agree with TRBD1. V was pared by 5 bases and J by 3 bases, with 3 bases of the junction left unmatched. CDR1 and CDR2 from the germline V gene are SGHVS and FQNEAQ. There are 14 residues in the CDR3. The CDR3 DNA sequence: TGTGCCAGCAGCCCGGGACAGGGGGTCTACGAGCAGTACTTC. The encoded protein is CASSPGQGVYEQYF.

V and J are TRBV5-4 and TRBJ2-3; unclear D gene. The CDR3 has 12 residues. Trimming cost V 3 bases and J 3 bases, with 5 bases left between them. Germline values: CDR1 SGHNT, CDR2 YYREEE (reference sequence). The CDR3 coding sequence is TGTGCCAGCAGCTACCTAACAGATACGCAGTATTTT. Translating it yields CASSYLTDTQYF.